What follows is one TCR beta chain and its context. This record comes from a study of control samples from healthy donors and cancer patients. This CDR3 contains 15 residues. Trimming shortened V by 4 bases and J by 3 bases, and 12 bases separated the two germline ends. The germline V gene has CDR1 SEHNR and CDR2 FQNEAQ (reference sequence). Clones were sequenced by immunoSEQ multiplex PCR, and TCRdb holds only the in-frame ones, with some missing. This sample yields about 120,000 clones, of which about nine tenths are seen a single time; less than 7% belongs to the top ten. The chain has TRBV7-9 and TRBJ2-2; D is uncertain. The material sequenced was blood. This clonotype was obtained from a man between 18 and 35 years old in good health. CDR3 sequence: CASSYRGRDTGELFF. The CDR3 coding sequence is TGTGCCAGCAGCTACCGCGGACGGGACACCGGGGAGCTGTTTTTT.